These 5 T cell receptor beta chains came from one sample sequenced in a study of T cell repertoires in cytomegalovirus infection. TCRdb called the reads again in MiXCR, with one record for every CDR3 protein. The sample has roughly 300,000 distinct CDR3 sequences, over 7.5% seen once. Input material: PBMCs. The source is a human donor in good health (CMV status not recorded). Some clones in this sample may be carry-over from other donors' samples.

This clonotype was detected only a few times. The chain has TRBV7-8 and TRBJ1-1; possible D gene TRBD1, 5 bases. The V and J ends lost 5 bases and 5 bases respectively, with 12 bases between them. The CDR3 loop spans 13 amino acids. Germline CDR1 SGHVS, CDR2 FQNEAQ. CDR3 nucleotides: TGTGCCAGCAGCCGTCCGGGGGGTACTGAAGCTTTCTTT. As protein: CASSRPGGTEAFF.

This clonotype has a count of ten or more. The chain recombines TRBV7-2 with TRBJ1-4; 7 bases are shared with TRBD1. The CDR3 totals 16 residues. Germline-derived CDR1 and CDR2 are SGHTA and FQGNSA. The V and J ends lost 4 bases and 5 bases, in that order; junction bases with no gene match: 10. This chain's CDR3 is CASSSTTRGENEKLFF. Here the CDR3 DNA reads TGTGCCAGCAGCTCAACTACCAGGGGGGAGAATGAAAAACTGTTTTTT.

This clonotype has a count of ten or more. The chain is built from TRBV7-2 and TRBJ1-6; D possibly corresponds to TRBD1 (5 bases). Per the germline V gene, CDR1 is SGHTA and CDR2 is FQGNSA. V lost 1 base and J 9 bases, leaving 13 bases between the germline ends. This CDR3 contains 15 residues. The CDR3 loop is CASSLDGGNFSPLHF. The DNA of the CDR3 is TGTGCCAGCAGCTTAGATGGGGGGAATTTTTCACCCCTCCACTTT.

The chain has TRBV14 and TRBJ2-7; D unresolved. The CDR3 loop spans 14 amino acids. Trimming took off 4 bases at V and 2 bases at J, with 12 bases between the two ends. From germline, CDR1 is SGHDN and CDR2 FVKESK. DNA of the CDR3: TGTGCCAGCAGCCGAGATAAGGGAACCTACGAGCAGTACTTC. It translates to CASSRDKGTYEQYF.

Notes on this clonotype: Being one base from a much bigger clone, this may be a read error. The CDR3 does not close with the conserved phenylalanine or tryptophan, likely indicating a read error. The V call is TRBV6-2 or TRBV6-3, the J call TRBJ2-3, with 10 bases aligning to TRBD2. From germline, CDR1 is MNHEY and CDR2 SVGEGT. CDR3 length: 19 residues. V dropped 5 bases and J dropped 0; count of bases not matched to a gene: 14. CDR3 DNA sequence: TGTGCCAGCAGTCCCTCGGAGATAGCGGGAGGCCCTAGCACAGATACGCAGTATTTG. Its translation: CASSPSEIAGGPSTDTQYL.